The 7 T cell receptor beta chains given below trace back to one sample, sequenced in a study of CD8+CD57+ T cells in acquired aplastic anemia. Individuals selected for sequencing had exhibited CD8+CD57+ cell expansion on flow cytometry. CDR3 and TCR beta VDJ profiling relied on a genomic DNA template. TCRdb reprocessed the reads via MiXCR and lists one record per CDR3 protein. The data hold under 250,000 distinct CDR3 sequences, with around half observed a single time. The sample taken for sequencing was sorted CD4+, CD8+, or CD8+CD57+ T cells (not recorded which) from PBMCs. The receptors come from a human donor with aplastic anemia.

This chain uses TRBV7-2 with TRBJ1-2; the D gene is possibly TRBD1 (5 bases). V dropped 6 bases and J dropped 12 bases, with 20 bases sitting between them. Germline V gene sequence: CDR1 SGHTA, CDR2 FQGNSA. The CDR3 loop spans 13 amino acids. CDR3 region: CASSFTQGGGHTF. In nucleotides, the CDR3 is TGTGCCAGCAGTTTTACTCAGGGAGGAGGCCACACCTTC.

CDR3 region: CASSFTGGKSYGYTF. The CDR3 nucleotides read TGTGCCAGCAGCTTTACGGGGGGGAAGTCATATGGCTACACCTTC. This chain joins TRBV7-9 and TRBJ1-2; TRBD1 is a possible D gene (5 bases). Germline-derived CDR1 and CDR2 are SEHNR and FQNEAQ (reference sequence). V was shortened by 3 bases and J by 5 bases, with 16 bases between the two germline ends. The CDR3 runs to 15 residues.

The rearrangement uses TRBV4-1 and TRBJ2-7, with 7 bases aligning to TRBD2. Germline CDR1 is MGHRA and CDR2 is YSYEKL. CDR3 length: 15 amino acids. V gave up 1 base and J gave up 3 bases; unmatched junction bases: 6. The CDR3 bases are TGCGCCAGCAGCCAAGCTACTAGCGTAGGCTACGAGCAGTACTTC. It is translated as CASSQATSVGYEQYF.

Many counts were recorded for this clonotype. V is TRBV9 and J is TRBJ2-7; D uncertain. V lost 0 bases and J 4 bases, leaving 8 bases between the germline ends. The CDR3 runs 13 residues. The V gene's germline CDR1 is SGDLS and CDR2 YYNGEE. CDR3 bases: TGTGCCAGCAGCGTAGGGGAATATTACGAGCAGTACTTC. This codes for CASSVGEYYEQYF.

In nucleotides, the CDR3 is TGTGCCAGCAGCTATCAGGGGGGCCCGACGAAAGAGACCCAGTACTTC. The encoded protein is CASSYQGGPTKETQYF. V and J are TRBV7-3 and TRBJ2-5; a weak D match, TRBD1 (7 bases). The V end lost 4 bases, the J end lost 3 bases, and 18 bases lay between the germline ends. Germline V gene data show CDR1 as SGHTA and CDR2 as FQGTGA. This CDR3 comprises 16 residues. The whole variable domain, remainder taken from reference TRBV7-3 and TRBJ2-5, is GAGVSQTPSNKVTEKGKYVELRCDPISGHTALYWYRQSLGQGPEFLIYFQGTGAADDSGLPNDRFFAVRPEGSVSTLKIQRTERGDSAVYLCASSYQGGPTKETQYFGPGTRLLVL.

As to this clonotype: A read error may explain this, as a much larger clone is one base away. V gene TRBV9 combines with J gene TRBJ2-3; no definite D call. Trimming took 0 bases from V and 6 from J, leaving 14 bases between them. CDR1 SGDLS and CDR2 YYNGEE come from the germline V gene. The CDR3 has 15 residues. The CDR3 sequence is CASSVGPEMPDTQYF. In DNA form, the CDR3 reads TGTGCCAGCAGCGTAGGACCAGAGATGCCCGATACGCAGTATTTT.

This clonotype was seen a few times. V gene TRBV19 combines with J gene TRBJ1-5; 7 nucleotides align to TRBD1. The length of the CDR3 is 13 residues. V dropped 5 bases and J dropped 5; count of bases not matched to a gene: 3. CDR1 and CDR2 (germline): LNHDA, SQIVND (reference sequence). The CDR3 loop is CASSGRGDQPQHF. The CDR3 DNA is TGTGCCAGTAGTGGCAGGGGGGATCAGCCCCAGCATTTT.